This T cell receptor beta chain was sequenced during a study of cytomegalovirus exposure and HLA in healthy donors. Primers included in the PCR were 60 Vbeta and 13 Jbeta primers. Assay used: immunoSEQ multiplex PCR; TCRdb lists only in-frame clones, some missing. Among some 150,000 clones listed, approximately 80% were seen once. This CDR3 is 14 amino acids long. Germline CDR1 and CDR2: SGHVS and FQNEAQ. To note about this clone: As yet, its antigen is unknown. The junction differs from germline at one of its ends, possibly a read error.

General observations from the study: In a later analysis, CMV-associated beta chains were mostly HLA-associated, it appeared. Earlier analysis looked at TCR beta V segments, and most were productive about 87% or about 30% of the time.

This TCR came from a woman between 45 and 60 years old in good health and CMV-seropositive. The chain employs TRBV7-8 and TRBJ1-5; 7 bases map to TRBD1. Sequencing input: PBMCs. CDR3: CTSSSGGRDQPQHF. CDR3 DNA sequence: TGTACCAGCAGCTCAGGGGGAAGAGATCAGCCCCAGCATTTT.